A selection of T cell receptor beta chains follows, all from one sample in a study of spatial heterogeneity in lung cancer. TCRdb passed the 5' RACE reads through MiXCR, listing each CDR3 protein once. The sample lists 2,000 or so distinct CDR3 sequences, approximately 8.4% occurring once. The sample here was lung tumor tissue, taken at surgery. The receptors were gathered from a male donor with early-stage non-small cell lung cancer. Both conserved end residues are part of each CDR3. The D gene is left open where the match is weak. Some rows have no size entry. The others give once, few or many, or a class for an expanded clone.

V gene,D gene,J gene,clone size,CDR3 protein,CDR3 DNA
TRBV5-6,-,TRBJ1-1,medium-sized,CASSLVGWTEAFF,TGTGCCAGCAGCTTGGTCGGGTGGACAGAAGCTTTCTTT
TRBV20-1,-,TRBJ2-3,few,CSVWQGPSTDTQYF,TGCAGTGTGTGGCAGGGGCCTAGCACAGATACGCAGTATTTT
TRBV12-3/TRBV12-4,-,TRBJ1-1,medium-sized,CASSSGHPNTEAFF,TGTGCCAGCAGTTCGGGACACCCGAACACTGAAGCTTTCTTT
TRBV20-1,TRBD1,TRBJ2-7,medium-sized,CSASGQGDFHEQYF,TGCAGTGCTAGTGGACAGGGGGATTTCCACGAGCAGTACTTC
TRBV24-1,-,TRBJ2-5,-,CATSDPDRYQETQYF,TGTGCCACCAGTGACCCCGACAGGTATCAAGAGACCCAGTACTTC
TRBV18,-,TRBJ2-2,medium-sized,CASSPPEVAGNTGELFF,TGTGCCAGCTCACCCCCCGAAGTGGCAGGGAACACCGGGGAGCTGTTTTTT
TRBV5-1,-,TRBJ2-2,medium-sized,CASSLGHLANTGELFF,TGCGCCAGCAGCTTAGGACACCTTGCGAACACCGGGGAGCTGTTTTTT
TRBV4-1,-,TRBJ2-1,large,CASSQDQNNEQFF,TGCGCCAGCAGCCAAGACCAAAACAATGAGCAGTTCTTC
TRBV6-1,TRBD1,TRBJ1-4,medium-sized,CASSEPGTGPNEKLFF,TGTGCCAGCAGTGAACCGGGGACAGGTCCTAATGAAAAACTGTTTTTT
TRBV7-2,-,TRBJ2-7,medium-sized,CASSFRPGHYEQYF,TGTGCCAGCAGCTTCCGGCCGGGGCACTACGAGCAGTACTTC
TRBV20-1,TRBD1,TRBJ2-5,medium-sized,CSAQTGAIQETQYF,TGCAGTGCCCAGACAGGGGCCATACAAGAGACCCAGTACTTC
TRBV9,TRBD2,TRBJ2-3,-,CASSVAPSGGLSTDTQYF,TGTGCCAGCAGCGTAGCTCCTAGCGGGGGCCTGAGCACAGATACGCAGTATTTT
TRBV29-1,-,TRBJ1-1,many,CSVEGERGEAFF,TGCAGCGTTGAAGGGGAACGGGGTGAAGCTTTCTTT
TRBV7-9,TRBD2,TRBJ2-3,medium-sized,CASSWESTSGGSTDTQYF,TGTGCCAGCAGCTGGGAGTCGACTAGCGGGGGGTCCACAGATACGCAGTATTTT
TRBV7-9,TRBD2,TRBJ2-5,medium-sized,CASSPRIAGGPKGGETQYF,TGTGCCAGCAGCCCCCGGATAGCGGGGGGACCCAAAGGAGGAGAGACCCAGTACTTC
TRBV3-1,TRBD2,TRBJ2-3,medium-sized,CASSLRLAGGDTQYF,TGTGCCAGCAGCCTAAGACTAGCGGGGGGAGATACGCAGTATTTT
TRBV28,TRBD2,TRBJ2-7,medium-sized,CASRPPGLAAQNHYEQYF,TGTGCCAGCAGACCTCCGGGACTAGCGGCCCAAAACCACTACGAGCAGTACTTC
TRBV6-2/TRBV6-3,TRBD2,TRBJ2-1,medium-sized,CASSFGGTSPYNEQFF,TGTGCCAGCAGTTTTGGGGGGACTAGCCCGTACAATGAGCAGTTCTTC
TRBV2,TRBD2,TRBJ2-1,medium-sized,CASIRRGGTNEQFF,TGTGCCAGCATTCGACGGGGGGGAACCAATGAGCAGTTCTTC
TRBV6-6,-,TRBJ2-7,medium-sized,CASTSQRPGASVQYF,TGTGCCAGCACCTCCCAACGGCCGGGGGCATCAGTGCAGTACTTC
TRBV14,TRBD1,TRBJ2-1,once,CASSQDLRQGANNEQFF,TGTGCCAGCAGCCAAGATCTTAGGCAGGGGGCCAACAATGAGCAGTTCTTC
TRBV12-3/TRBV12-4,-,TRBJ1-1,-,CASSFSGNAEAFF,TGTGCCAGCAGTTTCTCGGGGAACGCTGAAGCTTTCTTT
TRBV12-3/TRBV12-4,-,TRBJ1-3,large,CASSYYGNTIYF,TGTGCCAGCAGTTACTATGGAAACACCATATATTTT
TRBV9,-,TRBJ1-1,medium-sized,CASSRYPTVTEAFF,TGTGCCAGCAGTCGATACCCGACAGTCACTGAAGCTTTCTTT
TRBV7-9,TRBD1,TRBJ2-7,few,CASSLARTGAYEQYF,TGTGCCAGCAGCTTAGCCCGGACAGGGGCCTACGAGCAGTACTTC
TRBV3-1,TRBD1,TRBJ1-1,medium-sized,CASSQANRGRNEAFF,TGTGCCAGCAGCCAAGCGAACAGGGGGCGAAATGAAGCTTTCTTT
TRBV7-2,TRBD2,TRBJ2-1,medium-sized,CASSVRGAGGPGEQFF,TGTGCCAGCAGCGTACGGGGAGCGGGGGGCCCAGGGGAGCAGTTCTTC
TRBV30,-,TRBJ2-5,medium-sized,CAWSALTGRGTQYF,TGTGCCTGGAGTGCCCTTACAGGGCGGGGGACCCAGTACTTC
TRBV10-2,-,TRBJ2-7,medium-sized,CASSESEVGANEQYF,TGCGCCAGCAGTGAGTCGGAGGTGGGGGCCAACGAGCAGTACTTC
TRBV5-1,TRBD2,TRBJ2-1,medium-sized,CASSLALAGPVDEQFF,TGCGCCAGCAGCTTGGCACTAGCGGGGCCGGTAGATGAGCAGTTCTTC
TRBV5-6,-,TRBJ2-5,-,CASSLKETQYF,TGTGCCAGCAGCTTAAAAGAGACCCAGTACTTC
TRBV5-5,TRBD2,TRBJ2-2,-,CASSLVGSSGRTGELIF,TGTGCCAGCAGCTTGGTGGGGTCTAGCGGGCGCACCGGGGAGCTGATTTTT
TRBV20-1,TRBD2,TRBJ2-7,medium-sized,CSASQTSGGTRLQYF,TGCAGTGCTAGCCAGACTAGCGGGGGGACAAGACTACAGTACTTC
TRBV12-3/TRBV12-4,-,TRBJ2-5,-,CASTLRGRETQYF,TGTGCCAGCACTTTGCGGGGGCGAGAGACCCAGTACTTC
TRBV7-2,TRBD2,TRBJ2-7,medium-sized,CASSLVASGQGRDF,TGTGCCAGCAGCTTAGTTGCTAGCGGGCAGGGGCGGGACTTC
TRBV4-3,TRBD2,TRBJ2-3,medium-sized,CASSQEGAGTTDTQYF,TGCGCCAGCAGCCAAGAAGGAGCGGGGACGACAGATACGCAGTATTTT
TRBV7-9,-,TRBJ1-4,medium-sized,CASSRLNGANEKLFF,TGTGCCAGCAGCCGCCTTAACGGGGCTAATGAAAAACTGTTTTTT
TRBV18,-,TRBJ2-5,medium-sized,CASSPTAQETQYF,TGTGCCAGCTCACCGACAGCCCAAGAGACCCAGTACTTC
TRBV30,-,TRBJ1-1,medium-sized,CAWSLASTGEAFF,TGTGCCTGGAGCCTCGCCTCGACCGGCGAAGCTTTCTTT
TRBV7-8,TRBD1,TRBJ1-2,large,CASSLVVTGGKFVGYTF,TGTGCCAGCAGCTTAGTTGTGACAGGGGGCAAATTCGTAGGCTACACCTTC
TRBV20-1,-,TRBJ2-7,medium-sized,CSAREDRHPPYEQYF,TGCAGTGCTAGAGAGGACAGACACCCTCCCTACGAGCAGTACTTC
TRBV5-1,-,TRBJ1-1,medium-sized,CASSLQGNTEAFF,TGCGCCAGCAGCTTGCAGGGGAACACTGAAGCTTTCTTT
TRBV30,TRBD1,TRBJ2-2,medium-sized,CVPQDRGDTGELFF,TGTGTCCCACAGGACAGGGGCGACACCGGGGAGCTGTTTTTT